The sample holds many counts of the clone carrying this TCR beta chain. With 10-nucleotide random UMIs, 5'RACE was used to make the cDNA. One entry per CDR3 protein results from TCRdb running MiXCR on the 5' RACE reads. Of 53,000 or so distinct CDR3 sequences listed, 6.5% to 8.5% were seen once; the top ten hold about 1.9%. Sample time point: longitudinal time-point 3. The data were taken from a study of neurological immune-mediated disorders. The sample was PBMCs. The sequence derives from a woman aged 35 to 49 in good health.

The CDR3 sequence: CSARDLPGTYEQYF. Written as DNA, the CDR3 is TGCAGTGCTAGAGATCTTCCAGGAACCTACGAGCAGTACTTC. The rearrangement joins TRBV20-1 to TRBJ2-7; unclear D gene. CDR1 is DFQATT, CDR2 SNEGSKA, per germline (reference sequence). V was trimmed by 0 bases and J by 2 bases, leaving 11 bases between them. This CDR3 region has 14 residues.